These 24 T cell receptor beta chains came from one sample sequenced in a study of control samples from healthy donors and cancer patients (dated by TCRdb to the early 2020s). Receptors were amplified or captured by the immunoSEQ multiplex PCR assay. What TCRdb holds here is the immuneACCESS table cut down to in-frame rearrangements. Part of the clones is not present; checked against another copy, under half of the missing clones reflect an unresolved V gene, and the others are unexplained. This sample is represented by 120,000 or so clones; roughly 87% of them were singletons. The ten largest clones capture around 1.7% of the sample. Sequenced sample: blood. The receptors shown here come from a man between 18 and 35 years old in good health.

CDR3 sequence reads: CASSLYRVSNTEAFF. The CDR3 bases are TGTGCCAGCAGCCTATACAGGGTATCTAACACTGAAGCTTTCTTT. The V gene is TRBV7-3, the J gene TRBJ1-1, with TRBD1 as a possible D gene (6 bases). The germline V and J ends were trimmed by 5 bases and 2 bases, with 15 bases remaining between them. This CDR3 is 15 amino acids long. From germline, CDR1 is SGHTA and CDR2 FQGTGA. Combining the CDR3 with reference TRBV7-3 and TRBJ1-1 gives the whole variable domain GAGVSQTPSNKVTEKGKYVELRCDPISGHTALYWYRQSLGQGPEFLIYFQGTGAADDSGLPNDRFFAVRPEGSVSTLKIQRTERGDSAVYLCASSLYRVSNTEAFFGQGTRLTVV.

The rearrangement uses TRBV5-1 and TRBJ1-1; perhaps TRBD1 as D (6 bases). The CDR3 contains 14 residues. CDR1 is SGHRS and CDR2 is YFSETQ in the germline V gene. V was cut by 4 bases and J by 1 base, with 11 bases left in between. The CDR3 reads CASSAGQQNTEAFF. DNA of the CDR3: TGCGCCAGCAGCGCTGGACAGCAGAACACTGAAGCTTTCTTT.

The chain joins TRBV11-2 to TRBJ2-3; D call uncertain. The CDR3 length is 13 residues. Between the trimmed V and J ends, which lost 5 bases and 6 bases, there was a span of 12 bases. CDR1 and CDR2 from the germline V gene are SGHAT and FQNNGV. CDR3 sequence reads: CASSPHLGDTQYF. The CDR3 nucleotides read TGTGCCAGCAGCCCACATTTAGGGGATACGCAGTATTTT.

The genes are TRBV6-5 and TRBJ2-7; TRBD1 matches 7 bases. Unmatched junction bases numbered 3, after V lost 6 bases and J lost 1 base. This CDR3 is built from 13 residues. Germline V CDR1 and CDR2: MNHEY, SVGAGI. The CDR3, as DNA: TGTGCCAGCAGGGGACAGAATTCCTACGAGCAGTACTTC. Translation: CASRGQNSYEQYF.

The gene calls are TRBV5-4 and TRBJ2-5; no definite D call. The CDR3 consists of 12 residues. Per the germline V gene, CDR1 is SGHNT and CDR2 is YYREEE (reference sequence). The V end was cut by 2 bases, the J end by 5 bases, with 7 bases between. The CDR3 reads CASSLGVETQYF. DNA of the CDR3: TGTGCCAGCAGCTTAGGTGTCGAGACCCAGTACTTC.

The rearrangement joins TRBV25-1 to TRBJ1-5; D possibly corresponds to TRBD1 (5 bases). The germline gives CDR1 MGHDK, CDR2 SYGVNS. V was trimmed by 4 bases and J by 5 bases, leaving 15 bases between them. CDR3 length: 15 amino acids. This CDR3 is CASSGRVGGDQPQHF. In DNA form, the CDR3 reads TGTGCCAGCAGTGGTCGCGTGGGGGGTGATCAGCCCCAGCATTTT.

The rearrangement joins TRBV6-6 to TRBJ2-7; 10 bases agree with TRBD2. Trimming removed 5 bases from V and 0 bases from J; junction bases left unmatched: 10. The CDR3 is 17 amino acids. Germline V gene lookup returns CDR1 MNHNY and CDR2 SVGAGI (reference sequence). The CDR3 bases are TGTGCCAGCAGTCCCCGGACTAGCGGCCAATCCTCCTACGAGCAGTACTTC. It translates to CASSPRTSGQSSYEQYF.

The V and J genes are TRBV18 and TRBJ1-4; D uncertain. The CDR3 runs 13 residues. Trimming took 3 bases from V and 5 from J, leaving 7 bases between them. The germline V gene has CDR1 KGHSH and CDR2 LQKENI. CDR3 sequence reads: CASSPSLNEKLFF. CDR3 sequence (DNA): TGTGCCAGCTCACCCAGCCTCAATGAAAAACTGTTTTTT.

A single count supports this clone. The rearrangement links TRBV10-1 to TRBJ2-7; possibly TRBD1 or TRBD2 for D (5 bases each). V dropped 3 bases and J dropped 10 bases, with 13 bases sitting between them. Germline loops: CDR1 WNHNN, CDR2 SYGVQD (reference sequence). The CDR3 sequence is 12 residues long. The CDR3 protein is CASSEGTAVQYF. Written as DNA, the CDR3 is TGCGCCAGCAGTGAAGGGACGGCGGTTCAGTACTTC.

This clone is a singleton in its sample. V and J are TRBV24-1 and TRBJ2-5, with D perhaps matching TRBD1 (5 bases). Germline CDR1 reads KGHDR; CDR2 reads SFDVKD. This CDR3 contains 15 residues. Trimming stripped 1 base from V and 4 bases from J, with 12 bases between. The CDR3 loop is CATSDLYQGGETQYF. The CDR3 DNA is TGTGCCACCAGTGATTTATACCAGGGTGGAGAGACCCAGTACTTC.

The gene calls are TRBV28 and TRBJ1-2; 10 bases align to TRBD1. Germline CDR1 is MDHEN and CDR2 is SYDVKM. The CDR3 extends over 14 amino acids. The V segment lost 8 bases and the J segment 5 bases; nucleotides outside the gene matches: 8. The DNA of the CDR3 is TGTGCCAGCTGGACCGGGACAGGGGTGTATGGCTACACCTTC. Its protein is CASWTGTGVYGYTF.

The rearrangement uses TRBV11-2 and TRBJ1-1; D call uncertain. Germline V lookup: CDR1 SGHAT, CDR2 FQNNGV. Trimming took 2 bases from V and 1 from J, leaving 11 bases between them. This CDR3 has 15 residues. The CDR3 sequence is CASSLIRAGNTEAFF. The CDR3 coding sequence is TGTGCCAGCAGCTTAATTCGGGCGGGGAACACTGAAGCTTTCTTT.

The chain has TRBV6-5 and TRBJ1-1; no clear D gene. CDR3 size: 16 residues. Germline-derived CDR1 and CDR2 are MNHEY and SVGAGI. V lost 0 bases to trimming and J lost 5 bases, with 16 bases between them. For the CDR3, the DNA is TGTGCCAGCAGTTACTCGCGGCTGGGTGGTGGAACTGAAGCTTTCTTT. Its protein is CASSYSRLGGGTEAFF.

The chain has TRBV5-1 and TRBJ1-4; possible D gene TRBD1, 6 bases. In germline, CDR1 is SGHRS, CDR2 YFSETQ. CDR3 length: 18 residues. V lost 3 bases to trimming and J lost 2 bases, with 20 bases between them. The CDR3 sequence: CASSWRPGGLATNEKLFF. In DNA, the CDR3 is TGCGCCAGCAGCTGGAGGCCGGGGGGCCTTGCCACTAATGAAAAACTGTTTTTT. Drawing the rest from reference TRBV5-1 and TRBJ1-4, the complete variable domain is KAGVTQTPRYLIKTRGQQVTLSCSPISGHRSVSWYQQTPGQGLQFLFEYFSETQRNKGNFPGRFSGRQFSNSRSEMNVSTLELGDSALYLCASSWRPGGLATNEKLFFGSGTQLSVL.

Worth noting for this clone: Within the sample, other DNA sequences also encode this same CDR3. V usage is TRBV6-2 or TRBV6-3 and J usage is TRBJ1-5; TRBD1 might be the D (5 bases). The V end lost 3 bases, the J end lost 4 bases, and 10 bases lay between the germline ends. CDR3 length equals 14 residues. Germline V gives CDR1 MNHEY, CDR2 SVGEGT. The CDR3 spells CASSYRQLNQPQHF. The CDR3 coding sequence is TGTGCCAGCAGTTATCGACAGCTTAATCAGCCCCAGCATTTT.

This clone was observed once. The CDR3 DNA reads as TGTGCCAGCAGCTTAGACCAGGCGCATAATGAGCAGTTCTTC. Translating it yields CASSLDQAHNEQFF. The rearrangement joins TRBV11-2 to TRBJ2-1, with no clear D. From germline, CDR1 is SGHAT and CDR2 FQNNGV. Trimming cost V 0 bases and J 7 bases, with 10 bases left between them. The length of the CDR3 is 14 residues.

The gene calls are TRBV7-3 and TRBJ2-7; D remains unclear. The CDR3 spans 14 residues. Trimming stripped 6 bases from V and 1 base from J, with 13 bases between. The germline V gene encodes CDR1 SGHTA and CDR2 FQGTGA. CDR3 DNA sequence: TGTGCCAGCAGTCCGAATAGGGTTTCCTACGAGCAGTACTTC. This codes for CASSPNRVSYEQYF.

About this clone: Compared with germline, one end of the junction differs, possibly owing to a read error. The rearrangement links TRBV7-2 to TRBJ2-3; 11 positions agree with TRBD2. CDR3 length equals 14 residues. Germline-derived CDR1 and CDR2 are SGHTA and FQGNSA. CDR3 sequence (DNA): TGTGCCAGCAGCTTAGGGGTTAGCGGGAGGGTGGAGGATTTT. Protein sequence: CASSLGVSGRVEDF.

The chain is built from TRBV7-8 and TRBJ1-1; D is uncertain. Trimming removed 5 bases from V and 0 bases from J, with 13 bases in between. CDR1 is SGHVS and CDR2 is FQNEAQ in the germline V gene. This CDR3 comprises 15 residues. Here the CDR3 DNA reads TGTGCCAGCAGCGGAAACGCAGACATGAACACTGAAGCTTTCTTT. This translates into CASSGNADMNTEAFF.

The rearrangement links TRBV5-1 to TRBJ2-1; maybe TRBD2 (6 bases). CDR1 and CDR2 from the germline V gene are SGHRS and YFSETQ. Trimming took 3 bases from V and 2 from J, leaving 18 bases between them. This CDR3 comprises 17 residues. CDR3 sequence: CASSSSRESSAYNEQFF. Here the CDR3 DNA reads TGCGCCAGCAGCTCAAGTCGGGAGTCGTCGGCCTACAATGAGCAGTTCTTC.

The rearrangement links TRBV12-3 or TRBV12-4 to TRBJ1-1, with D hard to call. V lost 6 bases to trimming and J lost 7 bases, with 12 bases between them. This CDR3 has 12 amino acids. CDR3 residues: CASSPRPIEAFF. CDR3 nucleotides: TGTGCCAGCAGCCCACGACCGATTGAAGCTTTCTTT.

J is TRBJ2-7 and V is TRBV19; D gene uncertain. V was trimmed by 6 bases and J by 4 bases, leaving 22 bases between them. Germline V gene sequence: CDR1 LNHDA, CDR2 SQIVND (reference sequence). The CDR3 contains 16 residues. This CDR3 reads CASSPWTDETKYEQYF. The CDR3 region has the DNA TGTGCCAGTAGCCCTTGGACGGATGAGACGAAATACGAGCAGTACTTC.

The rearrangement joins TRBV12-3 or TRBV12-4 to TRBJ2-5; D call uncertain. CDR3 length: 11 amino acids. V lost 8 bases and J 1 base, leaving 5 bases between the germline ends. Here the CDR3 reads CASLIQETQYF. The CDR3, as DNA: TGTGCCAGCCTAATCCAAGAGACCCAGTACTTC.

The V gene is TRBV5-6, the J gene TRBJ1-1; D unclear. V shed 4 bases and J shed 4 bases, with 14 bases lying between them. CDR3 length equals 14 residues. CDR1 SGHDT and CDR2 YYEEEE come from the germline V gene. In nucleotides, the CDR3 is TGTGCCAGCAGCCTCCCCCCGGGGTTCACTGAAGCTTTCTTT. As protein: CASSLPPGFTEAFF.